This T cell receptor beta chain was profiled in a study of T cell repertoires in cytomegalovirus infection. This clonotype was seen at least ten times. MiXCR, applied by TCRdb to the reads, yields one record per CDR3 protein. The sample holds 310,000 or so distinct CDR3 sequences; 8% to 10% are singletons and the top ten take approximately 2.3%. The clonotype was recovered from a human donor in good health (CMV status not recorded). Some clones in this sample may be carry-over from other donors' samples. Sequencing used PBMCs.

The CDR3 loop reads CSVEDRDSGEQYV. The CDR3, as DNA: TGCAGCGTTGAGGACAGGGATTCTGGCGAGCAGTACGTC. The rearrangement uses TRBV29-1 and TRBJ2-7; 8 nucleotides align to TRBD1. Germline CDR1 SQVTM, CDR2 ANQGSEA. Trimming took 3 bases from V and 6 from J; bases not matched to a gene: 7. This CDR3 contains 13 residues.